The entry below describes one TCR beta chain. In the source study's methods: How many nucleated cells were present was estimated from reference gene primer amplification. Repertoires were generated with immunoSEQ multiplex PCR, while TCRdb's copy carries only in-frame clones and drops some. The D gene and trimming were derived from the DNA, and the V and J assignments and clone size from that table. This table has 100,000 or so clones, 70% to 90% appearing once. This entry comes from a study of blood T cell repertoires in COVID-19. About the study: Acute and convalescent COVID-19 samples came from the United States, Italy and Spain. PBMCs, B-cell-depleted T cells, or T cells provided the cDNA or gDNA that made up the material.

The CDR3 totals 13 residues. CDR1 is LGHDT and CDR2 is YNNKEL in the germline V gene (reference sequence). With 3 bases removed from V and 10 bases from J, the gap between germline ends came to 15 bases. This TCR was recovered from a man in his fifties or sixties with active COVID-19. Sample: peripheral blood. This rearrangement joins TRBV3-1 (or the pseudogene TRBV3-2) to TRBJ1-2; TRBD1 might be the D (6 bases). The CDR3 bases are TGTGCCAGCAGCCAGGATATGACAGGTTTCTACACCTTC. It is translated as CASSQDMTGFYTF.